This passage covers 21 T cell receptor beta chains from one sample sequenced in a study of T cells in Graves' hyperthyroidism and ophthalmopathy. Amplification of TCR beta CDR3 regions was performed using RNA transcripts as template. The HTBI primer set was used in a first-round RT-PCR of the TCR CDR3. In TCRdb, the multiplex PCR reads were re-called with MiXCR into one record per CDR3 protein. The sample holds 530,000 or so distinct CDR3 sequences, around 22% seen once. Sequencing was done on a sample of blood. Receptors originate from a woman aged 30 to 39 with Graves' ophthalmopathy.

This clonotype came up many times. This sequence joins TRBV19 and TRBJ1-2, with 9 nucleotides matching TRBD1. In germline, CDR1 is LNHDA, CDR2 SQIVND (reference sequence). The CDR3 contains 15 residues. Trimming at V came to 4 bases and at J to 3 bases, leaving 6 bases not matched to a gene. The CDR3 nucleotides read TGTGCCAGTAGTAGTACAGGGGGCGACGACTATGGCTACACCTTC. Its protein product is CASSSTGGDDYGYTF.

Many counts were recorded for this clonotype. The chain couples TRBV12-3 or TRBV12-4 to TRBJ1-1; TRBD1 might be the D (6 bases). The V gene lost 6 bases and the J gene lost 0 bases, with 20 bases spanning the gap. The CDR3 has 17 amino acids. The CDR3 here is CASSPQQGYLVNTEAFF. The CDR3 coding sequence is TGTGCCAGCAGCCCACAACAGGGTTACTTAGTGAACACTGAAGCTTTCTTT.

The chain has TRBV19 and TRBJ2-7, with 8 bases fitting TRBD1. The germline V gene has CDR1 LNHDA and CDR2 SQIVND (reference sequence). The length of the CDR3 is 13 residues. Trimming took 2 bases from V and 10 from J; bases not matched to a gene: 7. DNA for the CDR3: TGTGCCAGTAGTATAACCGACAGGGGCGACCAGTACTTC. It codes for CASSITDRGDQYF.

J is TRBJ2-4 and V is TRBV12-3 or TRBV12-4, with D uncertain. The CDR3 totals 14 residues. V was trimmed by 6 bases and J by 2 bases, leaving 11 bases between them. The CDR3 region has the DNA TGTGCCAGCAGCAGGAGAGGAACCAAAAACATTCAGTACTTC. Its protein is CASSRRGTKNIQYF.

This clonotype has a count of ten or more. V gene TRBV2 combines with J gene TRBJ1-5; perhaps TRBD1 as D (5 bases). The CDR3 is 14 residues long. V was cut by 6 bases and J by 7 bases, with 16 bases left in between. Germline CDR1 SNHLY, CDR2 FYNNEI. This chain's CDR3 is CASSRGPLDQPQHF. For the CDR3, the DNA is TGTGCCAGCAGCCGGGGACCGCTTGACCAGCCCCAGCATTTT.

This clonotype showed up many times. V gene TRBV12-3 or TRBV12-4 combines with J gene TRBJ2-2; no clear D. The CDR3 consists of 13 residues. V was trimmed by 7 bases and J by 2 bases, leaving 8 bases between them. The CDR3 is CASTSLNTGELFF. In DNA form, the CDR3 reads TGTGCCAGCACTTCCCTAAACACCGGGGAGCTGTTTTTT.

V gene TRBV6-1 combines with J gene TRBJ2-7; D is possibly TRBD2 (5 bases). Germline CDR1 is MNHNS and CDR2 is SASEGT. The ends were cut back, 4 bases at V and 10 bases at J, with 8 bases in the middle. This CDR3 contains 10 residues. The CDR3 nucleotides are TGTGCCAGCAGTGCCGGGGAACAGTACTTC. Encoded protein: CASSAGEQYF.

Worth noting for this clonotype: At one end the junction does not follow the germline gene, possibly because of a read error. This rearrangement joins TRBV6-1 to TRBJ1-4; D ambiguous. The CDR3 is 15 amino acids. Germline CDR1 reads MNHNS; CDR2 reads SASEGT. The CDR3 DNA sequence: TGTGCCAGCAATGAACGAGGGATTGCTAATGAAAAACTGTTTTTT. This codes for CASNERGIANEKLFF.

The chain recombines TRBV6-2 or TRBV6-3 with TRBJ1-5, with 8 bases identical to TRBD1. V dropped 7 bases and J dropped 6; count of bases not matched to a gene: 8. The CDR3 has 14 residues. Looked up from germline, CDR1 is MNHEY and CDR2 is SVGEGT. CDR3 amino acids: CASTPRQGLQPQHF. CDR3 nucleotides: TGTGCCAGCACCCCCCGACAGGGGCTTCAGCCCCAGCATTTT.

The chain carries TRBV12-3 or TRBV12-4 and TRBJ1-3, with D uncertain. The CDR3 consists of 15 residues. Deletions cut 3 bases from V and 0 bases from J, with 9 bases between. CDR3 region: CASSFRRISGNTIYF. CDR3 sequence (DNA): TGTGCCAGCAGTTTCAGACGGATCTCTGGAAACACCATATATTTT.

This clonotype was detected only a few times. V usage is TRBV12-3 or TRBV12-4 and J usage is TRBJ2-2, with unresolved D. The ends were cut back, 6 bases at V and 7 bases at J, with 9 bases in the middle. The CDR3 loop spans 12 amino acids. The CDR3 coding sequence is TGTGCCAGCAGCCAAGGGAACGGGGAGCTGTTTTTT. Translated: CASSQGNGELFF.

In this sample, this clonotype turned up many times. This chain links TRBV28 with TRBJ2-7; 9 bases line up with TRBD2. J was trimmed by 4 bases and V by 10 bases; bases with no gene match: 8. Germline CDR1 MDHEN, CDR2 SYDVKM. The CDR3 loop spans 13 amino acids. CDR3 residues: CAILAGDGYEQYF. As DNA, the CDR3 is TGTGCCATCTTAGCGGGGGATGGATACGAGCAGTACTTC.

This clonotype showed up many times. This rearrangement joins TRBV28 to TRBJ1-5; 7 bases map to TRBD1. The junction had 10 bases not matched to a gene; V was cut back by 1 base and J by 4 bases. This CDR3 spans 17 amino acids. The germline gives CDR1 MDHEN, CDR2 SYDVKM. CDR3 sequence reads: CASSLFGGGVGNQPQHF. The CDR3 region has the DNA TGTGCCAGCAGTTTATTTGGAGGGGGCGTAGGGAATCAGCCCCAGCATTTT. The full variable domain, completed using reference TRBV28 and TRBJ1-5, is DVKVTQSSRYLVKRTGEKVFLECVQDMDHENMFWYRQDPGLGLRLIYFSYDVKMKEKGDIPEGYSVSREKKERFSLILESASTNQTSMYLCASSLFGGGVGNQPQHFGDGTRLSIL.

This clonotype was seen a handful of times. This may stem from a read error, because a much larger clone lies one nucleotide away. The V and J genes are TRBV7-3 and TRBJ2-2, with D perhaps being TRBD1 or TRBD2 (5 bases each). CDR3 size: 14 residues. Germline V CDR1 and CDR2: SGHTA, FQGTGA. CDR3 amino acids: CASSTGPGTGELCF. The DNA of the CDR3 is TGTGCCAGCAGCACCGGCCCAGGGACCGGGGAGCTGTGTTTT.

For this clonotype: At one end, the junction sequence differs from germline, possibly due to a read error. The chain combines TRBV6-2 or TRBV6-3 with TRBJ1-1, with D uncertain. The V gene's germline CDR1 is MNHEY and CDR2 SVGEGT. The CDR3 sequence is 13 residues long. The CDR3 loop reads CASSYSRPAPNHF. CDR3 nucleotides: TGTGCCAGCAGTTACTCGAGGCCGGCACCAAATCACTTT.

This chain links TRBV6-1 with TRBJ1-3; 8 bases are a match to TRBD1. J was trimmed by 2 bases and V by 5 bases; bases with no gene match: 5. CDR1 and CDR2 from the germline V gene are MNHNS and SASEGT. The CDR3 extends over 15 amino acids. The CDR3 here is CASSINRGTGNTIYF. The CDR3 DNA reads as TGTGCCAGCAGTATCAACAGGGGGACTGGAAACACCATATATTTT.

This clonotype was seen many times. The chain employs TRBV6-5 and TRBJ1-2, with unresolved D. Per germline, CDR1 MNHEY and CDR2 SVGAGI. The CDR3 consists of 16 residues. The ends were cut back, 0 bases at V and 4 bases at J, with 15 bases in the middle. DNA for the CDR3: TGTGCCAGCAGTTACTCGGAGGCGCAAATGGGCTATGGCTACACCTTC. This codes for CASSYSEAQMGYGYTF.

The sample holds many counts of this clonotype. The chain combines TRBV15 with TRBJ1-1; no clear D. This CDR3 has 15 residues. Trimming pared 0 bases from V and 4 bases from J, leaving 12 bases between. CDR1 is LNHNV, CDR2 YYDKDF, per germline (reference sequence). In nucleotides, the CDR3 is TGTGCCACCAGCAGAGAATGGAGGGTAGGCACTGAAGCTTTCTTT. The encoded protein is CATSREWRVGTEAFF.

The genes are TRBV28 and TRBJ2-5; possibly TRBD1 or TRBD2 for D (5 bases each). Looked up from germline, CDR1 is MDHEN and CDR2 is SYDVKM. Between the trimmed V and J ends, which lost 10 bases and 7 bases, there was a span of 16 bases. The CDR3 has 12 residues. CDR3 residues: CAIRDLSGTQYF. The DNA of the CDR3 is TGTGCCATCAGGGACCTCAGCGGGACCCAGTACTTC. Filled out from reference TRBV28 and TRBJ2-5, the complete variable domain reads DVKVTQSSRYLVKRTGEKVFLECVQDMDHENMFWYRQDPGLGLRLIYFSYDVKMKEKGDIPEGYSVSREKKERFSLILESASTNQTSMYLCAIRDLSGTQYFGPGTRLLVL.

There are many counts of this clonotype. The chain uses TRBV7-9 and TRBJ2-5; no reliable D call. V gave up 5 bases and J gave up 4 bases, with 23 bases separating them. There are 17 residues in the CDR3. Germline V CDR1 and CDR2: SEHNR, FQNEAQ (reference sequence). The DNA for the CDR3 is TGTGCCAGCAGCCCAGATGTTTCCCAGGAGATAGGAGAGACCCAGTACTTC. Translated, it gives CASSPDVSQEIGETQYF.

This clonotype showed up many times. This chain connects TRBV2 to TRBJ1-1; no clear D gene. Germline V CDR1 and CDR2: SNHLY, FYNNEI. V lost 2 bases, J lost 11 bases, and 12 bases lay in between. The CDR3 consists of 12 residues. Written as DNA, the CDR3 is TGTGCCAGCAGTGAATCGGGAGCTCAGGCTTTCTTT. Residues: CASSESGAQAFF.